The 14 T cell receptor beta chains given below trace back to one sample, sequenced in a study of cytomegalovirus exposure and HLA in healthy donors. PCR amplification relied on 60 Vbeta primers (plus 13 Jbeta primers). Sequencing used immunoSEQ multiplex PCR; TCRdb keeps in-frame clones, though not all of them. Here the sample spans tens of thousands of clones, 75% to 85% being singletons. Sequenced material: PBMCs. The receptor source for this set is a man aged 45-60 years in good health and CMV-seropositive.

The chain is built from TRBV27 and TRBJ2-5; no reliable D call. CDR3 length equals 14 residues. The germline V gene has CDR1 MNHEY and CDR2 SMNVEV (reference sequence). The V and J ends lost 6 bases and 3 bases respectively, with 14 bases between them. CDR3 residues: CASRIGSLEETQYF. CDR3 nucleotides: TGTGCCAGCAGGATTGGCAGCCTAGAAGAGACCCAGTACTTC.

The V and J genes are TRBV4-3 and TRBJ2-3; 9 nucleotides align to TRBD2. The germline gives CDR1 LGHNA, CDR2 YSLEER. V shed 1 base, J shed 0 bases, and the junction held 2 bases outside the gene matches. This CDR3 spans 16 amino acids. CDR3 protein: CASSQGAGGSTDTQYF. The CDR3 DNA reads as TGCGCCAGCAGCCAAGGAGCGGGGGGAAGCACAGATACGCAGTATTTT.

The V call is TRBV7-9, the J call TRBJ2-5; D possibly corresponds to TRBD2 (6 bases). Germline CDR1 is SEHNR and CDR2 is FQNEAQ (reference sequence). The CDR3 sequence is 14 residues long. Trimming took off 4 bases at V and 3 bases at J, with 12 bases between the two ends. CDR3 DNA sequence: TGTGCCAGCAGCTGGGGACTTGGGGAAGAGACCCAGTACTTC. Amino acid sequence: CASSWGLGEETQYF.

This clone has more than one count but fewer than ten. This may come from a read error, since a much larger clone is one base off. The genes are TRBV4-3 and TRBJ2-1; D gene uncertain. Germline-derived CDR1 and CDR2 are LGHNA and YSLEER. The CDR3 has 17 amino acids. Here the CDR3 DNA reads TGCTCCAGCAGCCAAGATATGATCGTACTCGTCTACAATGAGCAGTTCTTC. It is translated as CSSSQDMIVLVYNEQFF.

The table lists this clone with a count of one. The germline gene is not matched at one end of the junction; a read error may be the cause. The J gene is TRBJ2-7, the V gene TRBV27; tentative D call: TRBD2 (6 bases). The germline V gene has CDR1 MNHEY and CDR2 SMNVEV (reference sequence). This CDR3 is built from 15 residues. DNA for the CDR3: TGTGCCAGCAGTCTATCGGGACTCATAATCTACGAGCAGTACTTC. Amino acids: CASSLSGLIIYEQYF.

A word on this clone: The sample holds other DNA sequences that translate to the same CDR3. The chain is built from TRBV7-9 and TRBJ2-7; TRBD1 matches at 9 bases. V gave up 1 base and J gave up 5 bases; unmatched junction bases: 6. There are 15 residues in the CDR3. Germline loops: CDR1 SEHNR, CDR2 FQNEAQ (reference sequence). This chain's CDR3 is CASSLGGQGADEQYF. The CDR3 DNA is TGTGCCAGCAGCTTAGGGGGACAGGGAGCGGACGAGCAGTACTTC.

The rearrangement links TRBV4-1 to TRBJ2-7, with a possible D match to TRBD1 (7 bases). CDR1 and CDR2 (germline): MGHRA, YSYEKL. V gave up 0 bases and J gave up 4 bases, with 16 bases separating them. The CDR3 totals 16 residues. The CDR3 DNA follows: TGCGCCAGCAGCCAAGATGCAAGACAGGGAGGTTACGAGCAGTACTTC. Protein: CASSQDARQGGYEQYF.

This chain uses TRBV11-1 with TRBJ1-1; 9 positions agree with TRBD1. Germline CDR1 SGHAT, CDR2 FQDESV (reference sequence). V lost 5 bases to trimming and J lost 10 bases; unmatched junction nucleotides: 8. The CDR3 sequence is 13 residues long. The CDR3 sequence is CASSLIQGAVAFF. For the CDR3, the DNA is TGTGCCAGCAGCCTAATACAGGGGGCCGTAGCTTTCTTT.

The V gene is TRBV5-1, the J gene TRBJ2-1; 10 bases are shared with TRBD2. The junction had 10 bases not matched to a gene; V was cut back by 5 bases and J by 5 bases. Germline V gene lookup returns CDR1 SGHRS and CDR2 YFSETQ. The CDR3 has 16 residues. For the CDR3, the DNA is TGCGCCAGCAGTCTCCAGACTAGCGGGCTGCACAATGAGCAGTTCTTC. It is translated as CASSLQTSGLHNEQFF.

The chain joins TRBV5-4 to TRBJ2-1; TRBD2 matches at 10 bases. J gave up 6 bases and V 3 bases, and 6 bases lay outside the gene matches. Germline CDR1 and CDR2: SGHNT and YYREEE (reference sequence). This CDR3 comprises 15 residues. CDR3 residues: CASSWSGGGGNEQFF. Here the CDR3 DNA reads TGTGCCAGCAGCTGGAGCGGGGGGGGTGGCAATGAGCAGTTCTTC.

The V and J genes are TRBV7-2 and TRBJ2-3; 9 bases line up with TRBD2. The J segment lost 6 bases and the V segment lost 3 bases, leaving 4 bases of the junction unmatched. This CDR3 has 14 amino acids. CDR1 and CDR2 from the germline V gene are SGHTA and FQGNSA. CDR3 region: CASSFVTSGDTQYF. DNA for the CDR3: TGTGCCAGCAGCTTTGTAACTAGCGGGGATACGCAGTATTTT. The variable domain in full, completed from reference TRBV7-2 and TRBJ2-3, reads GAGVSQSPSNKVTEKGKDVELRCDPISGHTALYWYRQSLGQGLEFLIYFQGNSAPDKSGLPSDRFSAERTGGSVSTLTIQRTQQEDSAVYLCASSFVTSGDTQYFGPGTRLTVL.

The chain combines TRBV4-2 with TRBJ2-5; a possible D gene is TRBD1 (6 bases). The better agreement between TRBJ2-7 and the DNA end casts doubt on the J call. The CDR3 loop spans 16 amino acids. Germline V gene lookup returns CDR1 LGHNA and CDR2 YNFKEQ. CDR3 nucleotides: TGTGCCAGCAGCCAAGATCTCCTCGGACAGACCTACGAGCAGTACTTC. Protein: CASSQDLLGQTYEQYF.

V gene TRBV30 combines with J gene TRBJ1-2, with D unresolved. The CDR3 totals 14 residues. The V end lost 5 bases, the J end lost 0 bases, and 13 bases lay between the germline ends. Per the germline V gene, CDR1 is GTSNPN and CDR2 is SVGIG (reference sequence). CDR3 DNA: TGTGCCTGGGGAAAGGGAGTCGCTAACTATGGCTACACCTTC. This codes for CAWGKGVANYGYTF.

This clone has a handful of counts. V and J are TRBV11-2 and TRBJ1-2; weak D call: TRBD1 (6 bases). The CDR3 totals 15 residues. CDR1 and CDR2 from the germline V gene are SGHAT and FQNNGV. V dropped 1 base and J dropped 2 bases, with 11 bases sitting between them. The CDR3 loop reads CASSLAFRGNYGYTF. Here the CDR3 DNA reads TGTGCCAGCAGCTTAGCCTTCAGGGGAAACTATGGCTACACCTTC.